This TCR beta chain was sequenced in a study of shared clonotypes between healthy human individuals (dated by TCRdb to about 2020). Broadly, across the study: The cohort included a few men and a couple of women between 18 and 49 years of age. To increase sequencing depth and limit assay-specific biases, different laboratories used diverse techniques to prepare libraries and sequence TCR repertoires. To estimate repertoire size and how much clonotype sharing occurs between individuals, the study deeply sequenced the blood TCR repertoires of five healthy adults. Leukapheresis yielded between about 0.85 and 10 billion PBMCs per donor. For each donor, three plates each were used for CD4 naive and CD4 memory, two plates were used for CD8 naive, and one plate was used for CD8 memory.

CD8 naive samples were CD45RO-negative cells positively selected for CCR7, giving a CD45RA+CCR7+ population that excluded TemRA cells. Donors were healthy HIV-negative adults with no recently reported acute infections or vaccinations. Every donor was a Caucasian adult residing in Nashville, Tennessee, USA. Blood was collected by leukapheresis, and PBMCs were isolated by Ficoll-Histopaque density gradient centrifugation and then cryopreserved in liquid nitrogen vapor phase. Analytical flow cytometry was used to check the purity and quantity of every magnetically sorted T cell population. Genomic DNA was isolated from each sorted fraction and quantified by UV absorbance on a Nanodrop 2000c. Using the deep immunoSEQ assay, TCR CDR3 regions were amplified from genomic DNA by multiplex PCR. For each cell subset, the extracted genomic DNA was distributed evenly across all wells of several immunoSEQ 96-well plates, and each plate served as one replicate. For sorted subsets, approximately 200 ng of genomic DNA, equivalent to 30,000 or so T cell genomes, went into each replicate PCR. The purified libraries were quantified using a Qubit 3.0 fluorometer, sized with a Bioanalyzer 2100, and then quantified again using the KAPA Library Quantification kit. Every immunoSEQ 96-well plate was sequenced on a separate single-read 150-cycle Illumina NextSeq 550 flow cell. On the authors' methods: Because only junctional sequences without quality scores were contained in the immunoSEQ output, filtering matching that applied to full-length reads could not be performed. Sequences were annotated with PyIR, a Python wrapper for IgBLAST v1.9, and V/J genes and CDR3 were assigned using IMGT germline references. Any read was removed if the V/J assignment was weak (E-value above 1e-6), the CDR3 was missing, or the read contained stop codons, out-of-frame junctions, or ambiguous translated residues. V3J clonotypes were defined as sequences sharing an identical inferred V gene, J gene, and CDR3 amino acid sequence. To compute the percentage overlap between repertoires, the number of shared unique clonotypes was divided by the size of the smaller repertoire. Three approaches were used to assess repertoire richness: RTK rarefaction, the Chao1 estimator, and Recon v2.1 estimates of unobserved clonotypes. OLGA was used to compute generation probabilities for all TCRbeta clonotypes that the gDNA method yielded from a few donors. The table was pulled from immuneACCESS by TCRdb, which kept in-frame rearrangements only. Such tables lose some clones; where checked, under half of the loss comes from unresolved V genes, and the rest has no known cause. The DNA was the basis for D and trimming; V, J and clone size are from that table. The sample table lists over 2,000,000 clones, 93% of them with a count of one. The ten largest clones capture about 1.7% of the sample.

As regards this clone: Its antigen remains undetermined. There are no base qualities to consult, and no much larger clone falls within one base. The sample has other DNA sequences that encode this CDR3 too.

Beyond this particular receptor, the publication reports: Pairwise subsampling indicated that sequencing depth was expected to affect the degree of clonotype sharing among donors. Only blood was sampled, and tissue TCR repertoires likely differ from those in blood. When several donors were compared, the shared fraction of clonotypes was around 4.6% for naive CD4, roughly 3.4% for naive CD8, roughly 2.3% for memory CD4, and under 0.5% for memory CD8. Naive subsets generally had larger estimated clonotype richness than memory subsets did. Incomplete sequencing was indicated by rarefaction of sorted-subset datasets, despite the large sequencing depth. Because the study included a small number of donors, the genetic and exposure-history diversity represented was limited. Clonotypes shared by all four sorted-subset donors showed higher generation probabilities than non-shared clonotypes.

CDR1 and CDR2, looked up from the germline V gene, are SGHTA and FQGNSA. Germline trimming: 4 bases from V, 3 bases from J; junction bases outside gene matches: 3. The CDR3 starts with the cysteine, ends with the phenylalanine, and has 13 residues. Just CDR3 DNA is preserved here, 39 bases in frame from base 1. The TCR comes from a man in his late teens or twenties in good health. Some clones in this sample may be carry-over from other donors' samples. The receptor chain draws on TRBV7-2 and TRBJ2-7; 7 central nucleotides agree with TRBD1. Specimen: naive CD8+ T cells from PBMCs. This sample's cell subset or site label indicates: CD45RA+CCR7+. The DNA is as follows: TGTGCCAGCAGCTCCCGGGACAGCTACGAGCAGTACTTC. Translated, it reads CASSSRDSYEQYF.